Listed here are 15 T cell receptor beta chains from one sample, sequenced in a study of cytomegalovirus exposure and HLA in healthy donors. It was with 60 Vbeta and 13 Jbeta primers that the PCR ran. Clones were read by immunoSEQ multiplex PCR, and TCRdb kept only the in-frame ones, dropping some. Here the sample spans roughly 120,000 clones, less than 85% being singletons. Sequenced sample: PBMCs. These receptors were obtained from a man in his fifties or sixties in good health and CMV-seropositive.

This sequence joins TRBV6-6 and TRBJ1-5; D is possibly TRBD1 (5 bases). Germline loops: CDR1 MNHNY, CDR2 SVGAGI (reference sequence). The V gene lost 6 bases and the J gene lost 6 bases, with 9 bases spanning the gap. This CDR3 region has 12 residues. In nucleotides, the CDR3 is TGTGCCAGCAGCTTCAGGGCTCAGCCCCAGCATTTT. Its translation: CASSFRAQPQHF.

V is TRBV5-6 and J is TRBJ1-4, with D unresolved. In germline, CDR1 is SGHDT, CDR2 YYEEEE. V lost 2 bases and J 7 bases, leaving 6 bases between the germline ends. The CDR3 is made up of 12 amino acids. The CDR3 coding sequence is TGTGCCAGCAGCTTCGCCAGTGAAAAACTGTTTTTT. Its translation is CASSFASEKLFF.

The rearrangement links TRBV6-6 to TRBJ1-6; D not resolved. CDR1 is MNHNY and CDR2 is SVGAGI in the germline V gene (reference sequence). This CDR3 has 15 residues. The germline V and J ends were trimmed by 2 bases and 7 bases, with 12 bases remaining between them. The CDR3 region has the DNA TGTGCCAGCAGTTACGAGGCGTCGGGGAATTCACCCCTCCACTTT. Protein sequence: CASSYEASGNSPLHF.

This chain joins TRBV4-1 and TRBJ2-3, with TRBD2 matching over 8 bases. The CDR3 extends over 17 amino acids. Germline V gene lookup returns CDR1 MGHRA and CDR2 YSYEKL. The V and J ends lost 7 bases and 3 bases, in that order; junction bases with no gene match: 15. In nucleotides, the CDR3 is TGCGCCAGCAACTTGAATTGGAGCGGGAGCGGAACAGATACGCAGTATTTT. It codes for CASNLNWSGSGTDTQYF.

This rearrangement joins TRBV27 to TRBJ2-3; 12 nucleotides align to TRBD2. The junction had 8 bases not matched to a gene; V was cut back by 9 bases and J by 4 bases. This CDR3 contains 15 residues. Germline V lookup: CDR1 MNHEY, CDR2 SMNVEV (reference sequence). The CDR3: CASTRLAGASDTQYF. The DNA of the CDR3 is TGTGCCAGTACTAGACTAGCGGGAGCCTCAGATACGCAGTATTTT.

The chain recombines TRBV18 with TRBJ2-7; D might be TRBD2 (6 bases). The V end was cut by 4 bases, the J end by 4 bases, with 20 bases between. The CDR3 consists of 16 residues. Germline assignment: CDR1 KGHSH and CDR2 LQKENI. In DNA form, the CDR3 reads TGTGCCAGCTCACTTGGGACTTCATACCGACCTTACGAGCAGTACTTC. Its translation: CASSLGTSYRPYEQYF.

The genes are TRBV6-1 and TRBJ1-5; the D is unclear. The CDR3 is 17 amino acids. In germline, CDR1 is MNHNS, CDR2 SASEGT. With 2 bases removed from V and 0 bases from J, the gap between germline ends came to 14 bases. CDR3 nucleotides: TGTGCCAGCAGTGAATATTTAACAGCAAATAGCAATCAGCCCCAGCATTTT. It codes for CASSEYLTANSNQPQHF.

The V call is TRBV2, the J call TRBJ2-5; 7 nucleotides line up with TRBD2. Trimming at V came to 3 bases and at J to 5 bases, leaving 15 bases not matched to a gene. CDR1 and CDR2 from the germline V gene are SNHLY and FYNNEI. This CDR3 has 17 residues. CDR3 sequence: CASSDRRSSGPRETQYF. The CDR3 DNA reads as TGTGCCAGCAGTGATAGAAGGTCTAGCGGTCCGCGGGAGACCCAGTACTTC.

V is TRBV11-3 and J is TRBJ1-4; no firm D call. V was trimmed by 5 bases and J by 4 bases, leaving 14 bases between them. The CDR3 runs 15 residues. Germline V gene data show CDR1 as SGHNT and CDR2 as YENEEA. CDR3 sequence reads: CASSHQRLGNEKLFF. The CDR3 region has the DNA TGTGCCAGCAGCCACCAGCGCTTGGGTAATGAAAAACTGTTTTTT.

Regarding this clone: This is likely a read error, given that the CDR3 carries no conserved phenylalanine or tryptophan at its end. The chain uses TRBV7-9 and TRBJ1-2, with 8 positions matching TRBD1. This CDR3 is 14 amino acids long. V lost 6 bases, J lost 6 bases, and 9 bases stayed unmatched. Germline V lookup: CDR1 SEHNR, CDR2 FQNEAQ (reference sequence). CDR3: CASSSTDRGNGYTC. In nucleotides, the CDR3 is TGTGCCAGCAGTTCAACCGACAGGGGCAATGGCTACACCTGC.

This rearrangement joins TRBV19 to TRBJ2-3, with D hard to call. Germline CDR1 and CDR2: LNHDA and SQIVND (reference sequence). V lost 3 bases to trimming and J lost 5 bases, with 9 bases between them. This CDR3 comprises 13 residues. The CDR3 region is CASSMRPEDTQYF. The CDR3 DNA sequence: TGTGCCAGTAGTATGAGGCCCGAAGATACGCAGTATTTT.

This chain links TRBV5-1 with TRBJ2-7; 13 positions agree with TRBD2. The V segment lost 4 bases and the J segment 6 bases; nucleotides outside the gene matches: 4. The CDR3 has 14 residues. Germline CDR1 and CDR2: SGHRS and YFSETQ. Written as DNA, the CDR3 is TGCGCCAGCAGCGCCGGACTAGCGGGAGTCGAGCAGTACTTC. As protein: CASSAGLAGVEQYF.

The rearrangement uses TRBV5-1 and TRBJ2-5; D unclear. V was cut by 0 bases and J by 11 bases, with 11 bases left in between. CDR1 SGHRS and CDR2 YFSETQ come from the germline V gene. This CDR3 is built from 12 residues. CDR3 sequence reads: CASSLADSEQYF. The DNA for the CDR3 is TGCGCCAGCAGCTTGGCCGATTCGGAGCAGTACTTC.

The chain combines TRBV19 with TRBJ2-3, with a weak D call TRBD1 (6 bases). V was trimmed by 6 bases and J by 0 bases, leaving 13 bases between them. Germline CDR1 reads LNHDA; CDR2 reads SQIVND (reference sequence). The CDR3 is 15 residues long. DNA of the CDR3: TGTGCCAGTAGAAACAGGGTTCATAGCACAGATACGCAGTATTTT. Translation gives CASRNRVHSTDTQYF.

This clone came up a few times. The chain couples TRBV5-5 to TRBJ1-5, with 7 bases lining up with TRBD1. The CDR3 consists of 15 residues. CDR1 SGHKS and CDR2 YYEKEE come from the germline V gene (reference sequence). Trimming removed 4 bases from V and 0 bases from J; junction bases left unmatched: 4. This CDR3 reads CASSRDSLSNQPQHF. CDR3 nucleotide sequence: TGTGCCAGCAGCAGGGACAGTCTTAGCAATCAGCCCCAGCATTTT. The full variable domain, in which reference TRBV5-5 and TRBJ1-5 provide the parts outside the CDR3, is DAGVTQSPTHLIKTRGQQVTLRCSPISGHKSVSWYQQVLGQGPQFIFQYYEKEERGRGNFPDRFSARQFPNYSSELNVNALLLGDSALYLCASSRDSLSNQPQHFGDGTRLSIL.